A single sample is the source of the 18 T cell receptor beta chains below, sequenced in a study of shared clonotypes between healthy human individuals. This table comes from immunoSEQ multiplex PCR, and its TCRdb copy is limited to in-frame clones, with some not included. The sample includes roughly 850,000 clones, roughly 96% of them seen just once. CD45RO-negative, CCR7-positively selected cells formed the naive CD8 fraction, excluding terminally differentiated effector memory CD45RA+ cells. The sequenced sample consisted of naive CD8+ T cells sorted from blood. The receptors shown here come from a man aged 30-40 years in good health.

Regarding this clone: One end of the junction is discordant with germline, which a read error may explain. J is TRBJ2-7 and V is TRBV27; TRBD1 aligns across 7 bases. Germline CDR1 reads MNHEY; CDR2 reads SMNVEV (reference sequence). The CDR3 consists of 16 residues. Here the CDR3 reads CASSLLKGASSFEQYF. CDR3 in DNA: TGTGCCAGCAGTCTACTCAAGGGGGCTTCTTCCTTCGAGCAGTACTTC.

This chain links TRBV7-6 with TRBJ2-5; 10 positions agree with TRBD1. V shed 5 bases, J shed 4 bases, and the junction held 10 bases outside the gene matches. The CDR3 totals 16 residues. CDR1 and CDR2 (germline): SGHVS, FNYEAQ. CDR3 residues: CASSRDRGLILETQYF. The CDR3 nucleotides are TGTGCCAGCAGCCGCGACAGGGGGCTAATTTTAGAGACCCAGTACTTC. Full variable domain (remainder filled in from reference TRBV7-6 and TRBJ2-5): GAGVSQSPRYKVTKRGQDVALRCDPISGHVSLYWYRQALGQGPEFLTYFNYEAQQDKSGLPNDRFSAERPEGSISTLTIQRTEQRDSAMYRCASSRDRGLILETQYFGPGTRLLVL.

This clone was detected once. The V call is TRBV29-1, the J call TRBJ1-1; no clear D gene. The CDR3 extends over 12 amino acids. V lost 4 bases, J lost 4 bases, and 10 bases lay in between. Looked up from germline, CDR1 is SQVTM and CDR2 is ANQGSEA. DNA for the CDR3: TGCAGCGTTGGGGGTCGGGGCACTGAAGCTTTCTTT. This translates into CSVGGRGTEAFF.

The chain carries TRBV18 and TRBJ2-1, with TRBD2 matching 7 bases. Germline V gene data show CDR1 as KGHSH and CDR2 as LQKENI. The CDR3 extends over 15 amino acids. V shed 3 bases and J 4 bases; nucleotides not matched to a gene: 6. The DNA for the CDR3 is TGTGCCAGCTCACCCAGCGGGATGGTTTACAATGAGCAGTTCTTC. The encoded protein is CASSPSGMVYNEQFF. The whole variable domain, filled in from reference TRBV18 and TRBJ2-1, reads NAGVMQNPRHLVRRRGQEARLRCSPMKGHSHVYWYRQLPEEGLKFMVYLQKENIIDESGMPKERFSAEFPKEGPSILRIQQVVRGDSAAYFCASSPSGMVYNEQFFGPGTRLTVL.

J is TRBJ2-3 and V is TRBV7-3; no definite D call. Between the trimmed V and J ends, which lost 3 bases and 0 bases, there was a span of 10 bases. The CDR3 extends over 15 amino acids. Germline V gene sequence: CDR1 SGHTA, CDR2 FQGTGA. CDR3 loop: CASSFYSGSTDTQYF. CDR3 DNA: TGTGCCAGCAGCTTTTACAGTGGTAGCACAGATACGCAGTATTTT.

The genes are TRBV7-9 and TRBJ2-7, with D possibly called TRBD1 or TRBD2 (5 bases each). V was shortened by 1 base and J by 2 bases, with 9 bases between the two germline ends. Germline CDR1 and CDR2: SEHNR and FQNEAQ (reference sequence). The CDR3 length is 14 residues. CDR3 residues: CASSLGDGAYEQYF. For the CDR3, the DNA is TGTGCCAGCAGCTTAGGGGACGGGGCCTACGAGCAGTACTTC.

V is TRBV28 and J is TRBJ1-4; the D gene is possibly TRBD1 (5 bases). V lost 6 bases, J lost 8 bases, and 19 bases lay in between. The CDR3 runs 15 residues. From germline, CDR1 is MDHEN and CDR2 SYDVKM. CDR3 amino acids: CASSLYAAQGEKLFF. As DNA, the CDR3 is TGTGCCAGCAGCCTTTATGCTGCGCAGGGAGAAAAACTGTTTTTT.

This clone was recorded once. The CDR3 loop reads CASSYSSTENGYTF. The CDR3 DNA sequence: TGTGCCAGCAGTTACTCATCGACAGAAAATGGCTACACCTTC. This rearrangement joins TRBV6-5 to TRBJ1-2, with D tentatively TRBD1 (5 bases). This CDR3 spans 14 amino acids. The germline V and J ends were trimmed by 0 bases and 6 bases, with 11 bases remaining between them. CDR1 and CDR2 from the germline V gene are MNHEY and SVGAGI.

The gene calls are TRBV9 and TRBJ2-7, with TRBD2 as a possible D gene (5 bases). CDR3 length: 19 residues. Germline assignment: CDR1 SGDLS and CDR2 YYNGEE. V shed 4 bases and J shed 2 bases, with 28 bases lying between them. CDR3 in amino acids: CASSLDYLRDSPLPYEQYF. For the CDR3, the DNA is TGTGCCAGCAGCCTAGACTACTTACGCGATTCACCGCTCCCCTACGAGCAGTACTTC.

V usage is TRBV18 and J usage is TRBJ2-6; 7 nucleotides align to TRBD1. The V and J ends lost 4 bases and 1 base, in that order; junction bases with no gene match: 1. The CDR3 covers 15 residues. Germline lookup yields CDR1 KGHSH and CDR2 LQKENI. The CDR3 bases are TGTGCCAGCTCACGCAGGGGGTCTGGGGCCAACGTCCTGACTTTC. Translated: CASSRRGSGANVLTF.

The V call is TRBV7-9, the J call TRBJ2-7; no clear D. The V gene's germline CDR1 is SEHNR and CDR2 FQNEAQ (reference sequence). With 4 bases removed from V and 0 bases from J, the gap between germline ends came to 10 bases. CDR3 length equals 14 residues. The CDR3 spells CASSSAESSYEQYF. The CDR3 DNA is TGTGCCAGCAGCTCTGCCGAGAGCTCCTACGAGCAGTACTTC.

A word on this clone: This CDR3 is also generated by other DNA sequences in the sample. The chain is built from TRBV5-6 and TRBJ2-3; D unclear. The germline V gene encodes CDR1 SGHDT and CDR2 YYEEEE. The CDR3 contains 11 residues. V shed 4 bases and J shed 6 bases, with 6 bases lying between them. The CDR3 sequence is CASSLQDTQYF. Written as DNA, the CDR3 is TGTGCCAGCAGCCTCCAGGATACGCAGTATTTT.

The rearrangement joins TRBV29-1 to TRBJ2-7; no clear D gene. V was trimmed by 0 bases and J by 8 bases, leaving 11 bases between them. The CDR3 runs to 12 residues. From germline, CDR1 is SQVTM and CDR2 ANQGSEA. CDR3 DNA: TGCAGCGTTGAAGATGGGGAAGCCCAGCAGTACTTC. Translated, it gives CSVEDGEAQQYF.

CDR3 nucleotide sequence: TGTGCCAGCAGCTTATCGGGTCTAGACGGGAATGAGCAGTTCTTC. Translation: CASSLSGLDGNEQFF. The chain employs TRBV7-3 and TRBJ2-1; D is ambiguous. CDR3 length equals 15 residues. Trimming took off 2 bases at V and 7 bases at J, with 15 bases between the two ends. CDR1 and CDR2 (germline): SGHTA, FQGTGA.

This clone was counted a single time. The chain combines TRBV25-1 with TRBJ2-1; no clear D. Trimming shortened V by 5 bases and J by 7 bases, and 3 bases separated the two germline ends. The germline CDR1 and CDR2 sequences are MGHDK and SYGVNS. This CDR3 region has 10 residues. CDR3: CASSTNEQFF. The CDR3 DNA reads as TGTGCCAGCAGTACTAATGAGCAGTTCTTC.

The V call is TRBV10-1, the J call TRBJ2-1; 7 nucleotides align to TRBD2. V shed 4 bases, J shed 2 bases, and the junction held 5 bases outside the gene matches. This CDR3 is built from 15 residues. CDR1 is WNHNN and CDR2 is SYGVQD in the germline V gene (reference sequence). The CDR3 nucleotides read TGCGCCAGCAGTGGGGGTAGCGGGCCCTACAATGAGCAGTTCTTC. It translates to CASSGGSGPYNEQFF.

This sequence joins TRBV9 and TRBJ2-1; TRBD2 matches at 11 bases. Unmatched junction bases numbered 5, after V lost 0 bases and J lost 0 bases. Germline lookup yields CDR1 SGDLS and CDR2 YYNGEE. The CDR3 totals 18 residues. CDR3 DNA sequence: TGTGCCAGCAGCGTAGGCCTAGCGGGAGGTAGCTCCTACAATGAGCAGTTCTTC. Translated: CASSVGLAGGSSYNEQFF.

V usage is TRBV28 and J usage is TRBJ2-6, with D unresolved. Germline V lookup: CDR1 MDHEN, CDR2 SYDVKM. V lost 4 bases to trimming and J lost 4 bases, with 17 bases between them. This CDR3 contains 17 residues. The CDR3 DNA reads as TGTGCCAGCAGTTCAAGAAACAGTAGGGCCGGGGCCAACGTCCTGACTTTC. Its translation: CASSSRNSRAGANVLTF.